The 27 T cell receptor beta chains below come from one sample, sequenced in a study of breast tumors, draining lymph nodes, adjacent tissues. Samples came from axillary lymph nodes draining the breast cancer. TCRdb reprocessed the multiplex PCR reads with MiXCR, giving one entry per CDR3 protein. The table includes 200,000 to 250,000 distinct CDR3 sequences, 32% detected once. The material sequenced was axillary lymph node tissue. All receptors come from a female donor with breast cancer. Some clones in this sample may be carry-over from other donors' samples.

This clonotype showed up just a few times. Being one base from a much bigger clone, this may be a read error. V gene TRBV20-1 combines with J gene TRBJ2-7, with TRBD1 as a possible D gene (5 bases). Germline V CDR1 and CDR2: DFQATT, SNEGSKA (reference sequence). The CDR3 loop spans 13 amino acids. CDR3 loop: CSARVQGTYAQYF. CDR3 nucleotide sequence: TGCAGTGCTAGAGTGCAGGGCACCTACGCGCAGTACTTC.

This clonotype has a count of ten or more. The chain uses TRBV20-1 and TRBJ1-5; 10 nucleotides line up with TRBD1. J was trimmed by 7 bases and V by 7 bases; bases with no gene match: 10. CDR1 and CDR2 (germline): DFQATT, SNEGSKA (reference sequence). The CDR3 contains 14 residues. The CDR3 nucleotides are TGCAGTGTTGGGACGACAGGGGGCGAGCAGCCCCAGCATTTT. Protein product: CSVGTTGGEQPQHF.

Concerning this clonotype: A much larger clone lies one base from this, so it may be a read error. The V and J genes are TRBV20-1 and TRBJ2-1; 9 bases are shared with TRBD1. J lost 9 bases, V lost 4 bases, and 10 bases had no gene match. The germline V gene encodes CDR1 DFQATT and CDR2 SNEGSKA (reference sequence). The CDR3 runs to 14 residues. The DNA of the CDR3 is TGCAGTGCTAAACCGGGACAGGGCGACACTGAGCAGTTCTTC. Protein sequence: CSAKPGQGDTEQFF.

This clonotype has a count of ten or more. The chain couples TRBV5-1 to TRBJ2-1; TRBD2 matches 14 bases. The length of the CDR3 is 15 residues. J gave up 7 bases and V 4 bases, and 4 bases lay outside the gene matches. The germline V gene encodes CDR1 SGHRS and CDR2 YFSETQ. As DNA, the CDR3 is TGCGCCAGCAGCACGGGACTAGCGGGAGATAATGAGCAGTTCTTC. Protein: CASSTGLAGDNEQFF.

The table lists this clonotype with many counts. The chain carries TRBV6-1 and TRBJ2-7; D remains ambiguous. Germline V lookup: CDR1 MNHNS, CDR2 SASEGT. Trimming took 8 bases from V and 2 from J, leaving 13 bases between them. The CDR3 contains 13 residues. The CDR3 nucleotides are TGTGCCAGCCAAAGATCGGGCACCTACGAGCAGTACTTC. Translated, it gives CASQRSGTYEQYF.

This clonotype occurred many times. V gene TRBV12-3 or TRBV12-4 combines with J gene TRBJ2-1, with TRBD2 identical over 10 bases. V dropped 3 bases and J dropped 4; count of bases not matched to a gene: 6. This CDR3 has 16 amino acids. The CDR3: CASSFRTSGKYNEQFF. The CDR3 DNA follows: TGTGCCAGCAGTTTCCGGACTAGCGGAAAATACAATGAGCAGTTCTTC.

This clonotype has ten or more counts. The chain combines TRBV11-2 with TRBJ2-7, with 9 positions matching TRBD2. The V and J ends lost 1 base and 4 bases, in that order; junction bases with no gene match: 5. Germline CDR1 and CDR2: SGHAT and FQNNGV. CDR3 size: 15 residues. In DNA, the CDR3 is TGTGCCAGCAGCTTAGGAACAGCGGGAGGATACGAGCAGTACTTC. Protein product: CASSLGTAGGYEQYF.

This clonotype was recorded many times. This chain uses TRBV30 with TRBJ2-3, with 7 bases aligning to TRBD2. Looked up from germline, CDR1 is GTSNPN and CDR2 is SVGIG (reference sequence). This CDR3 is 14 amino acids long. The J segment lost 4 bases and the V segment lost 0 bases, leaving 4 bases of the junction unmatched. In nucleotides, the CDR3 is TGTGCCTGGAGTGTAGGACTAGGCGCAGATACGCAGTATTTT. The encoded protein is CAWSVGLGADTQYF. Full variable domain (remainder filled in from reference TRBV30 and TRBJ2-3): SQTIHQWPATLVQPVGSPLSLECTVEGTSNPNLYWYRQAAGRGLQLLFYSVGIGQISSEVPQNLSASRPQDRQFILSSKKLLLSDSGFYLCAWSVGLGADTQYFGPGTRLTVL.

Ten or more counts support this clonotype. The rearrangement joins TRBV30 to TRBJ2-1; 12 nucleotides match TRBD2. With 0 bases clipped from V and 4 bases from J, the junction kept 1 base outside the gene matches. This CDR3 comprises 15 residues. Germline CDR1 GTSNPN, CDR2 SVGIG (reference sequence). This CDR3 is CAWSVGTSGYNEQFF. CDR3 sequence (DNA): TGTGCCTGGAGTGTAGGGACTAGCGGGTACAATGAGCAGTTCTTC.

In this sample, this clonotype turned up many times. The rearrangement links TRBV4-2 to TRBJ2-1; the D is unclear. Between the trimmed V and J ends, which lost 0 bases and 2 bases, there was a span of 8 bases. Per the germline V gene, CDR1 is LGHNA and CDR2 is YNFKEQ. This CDR3 spans 15 amino acids. The CDR3 protein is CASSQDWVAYNEQFF. The CDR3 nucleotides are TGTGCCAGCAGCCAAGATTGGGTAGCCTACAATGAGCAGTTCTTC.

The chain couples TRBV6-6 to TRBJ2-3, with no clear D. Deletions cut 7 bases from V and 6 bases from J, with 14 bases between. Germline V gene lookup returns CDR1 MNHNY and CDR2 SVGAGI (reference sequence). This CDR3 is 13 amino acids long. As DNA, the CDR3 is TGTGCCAGCACCCTAGACTCCTCGGATACGCAGTATTTT. Protein: CASTLDSSDTQYF.

J is TRBJ1-2 and V is TRBV19; the D gene is possibly TRBD1 (5 bases). There are 15 residues in the CDR3. CDR1 is LNHDA and CDR2 is SQIVND in the germline V gene (reference sequence). V lost 3 bases, J lost 0 bases, and 11 bases lay in between. The CDR3 is CASSIVRDPNYGYTF. CDR3 in DNA: TGTGCCAGTAGTATCGTACGGGACCCTAACTATGGCTACACCTTC.

The chain links TRBV12-5 to TRBJ2-1, with D uncertain. Germline CDR1 reads LGHNT; CDR2 reads FRNRAP. This CDR3 contains 13 residues. Trimming took off 2 bases at V and 0 bases at J, with 2 bases between the two ends. CDR3 region: CASGLLSYNEQFF. CDR3 nucleotides: TGTGCTAGTGGTTTGCTCTCCTACAATGAGCAGTTCTTC.

A remark on this clonotype: The junction departs from germline at one end; a sequencing error may be responsible. The chain joins TRBV6-5 to TRBJ2-1, with 9 bases lining up with TRBD2. Germline values: CDR1 MNHEY, CDR2 SVGAGI. This CDR3 is built from 17 residues. The CDR3 DNA is TGTGCCAGCAGTCACTCGAGATCGCTAGCGGGATACAATGAGCAGTTCTTC. Translation gives CASSHSRSLAGYNEQFF.

This clonotype has at least ten counts. The V call is TRBV5-5, the J call TRBJ2-5; 8 bases are a match to TRBD1. The V segment lost 5 bases and the J segment 4 bases; nucleotides outside the gene matches: 10. CDR1 SGHKS and CDR2 YYEKEE come from the germline V gene (reference sequence). The CDR3 contains 15 residues. The CDR3 spells CASSLGQGEGETQYF. The DNA of the CDR3 is TGTGCCAGCAGTCTAGGACAGGGTGAGGGAGAGACCCAGTACTTC.

The CDR3 coding sequence is TGTGCCAGCTCACCACGGGCTCCAGGGGTCGCAGATACGCAGTATTTT. Amino acid sequence: CASSPRAPGVADTQYF. V and J are TRBV18 and TRBJ2-3; D is possibly TRBD1 (6 bases). The CDR3 contains 16 residues. Germline V CDR1 and CDR2: KGHSH, LQKENI. V was trimmed by 1 base and J by 4 bases, leaving 15 bases between them. Based on the CDR3 plus reference TRBV18 and TRBJ2-3, the full variable domain is NAGVMQNPRHLVRRRGQEARLRCSPMKGHSHVYWYRQLPEEGLKFMVYLQKENIIDESGMPKERFSAEFPKEGPSILRIQQVVRGDSAAYFCASSPRAPGVADTQYFGPGTRLTVL.

This clonotype was counted between two and nine times. The rearrangement links TRBV6-1 to TRBJ1-4, with a weak D call TRBD1 (6 bases). This CDR3 has 17 residues. Trimming pared 2 bases from V and 3 bases from J, leaving 16 bases between. In germline, CDR1 is MNHNS, CDR2 SASEGT. CDR3 bases: TGTGCCAGCAGTGAACTCCATTGGACAGCCCCTAATGAAAAACTGTTTTTT. Translation: CASSELHWTAPNEKLFF.

This clonotype has a handful of counts. Possible read error: a much larger clone is one base away. This chain uses TRBV14 with TRBJ2-2, with 10 bases fitting TRBD1. The CDR3 is made up of 15 amino acids. CDR1 and CDR2 (germline): SGHDN, FVKESK. The CDR3 DNA reads as TGTGCCAGCAGCCAAGGGGACAGGGGATTTGGGGAGCCGTTTTTT. Residues: CASSQGDRGFGEPFF.

Many counts were recorded for this clonotype. This chain joins TRBV6-1 and TRBJ1-5; D not resolved. Germline V CDR1 and CDR2: MNHNS, SASEGT. The CDR3 spans 12 residues. The V end lost 10 bases, the J end lost 5 bases, and 12 bases lay between the germline ends. The CDR3 here is CAIGSGDQPQHF. CDR3 nucleotides: TGTGCCATCGGGAGTGGAGATCAGCCCCAGCATTTT.

This clonotype was counted many times. The V call is TRBV14, the J call TRBJ1-2; no clear D. The ends were cut back, 4 bases at V and 6 bases at J, with 18 bases in the middle. The CDR3 is 15 residues long. Germline V gene sequence: CDR1 SGHDN, CDR2 FVKESK. The CDR3 is CASSLGVLVTHGYTF. The CDR3 DNA sequence: TGTGCCAGCAGCCTGGGCGTTTTAGTGACCCATGGCTACACCTTC.

This clonotype was seen repeatedly, ten times or more. This rearrangement joins TRBV4-2 to TRBJ2-1, with D unresolved. The CDR3 sequence is 13 residues long. CDR1 and CDR2 from the germline V gene are LGHNA and YNFKEQ. Deletions cut 4 bases from V and 12 bases from J, with 16 bases between. CDR3 nucleotide sequence: TGTGCCAGCAGCCCTTCCGGTGACTCGGCGCAGTTCTTC. This translates into CASSPSGDSAQFF.

The sample holds many counts of this clonotype. The chain joins TRBV19 to TRBJ2-7, with 10 nucleotides matching TRBD2. This CDR3 is built from 16 residues. Trimming cost V 6 bases and J 7 bases; bases outside gene matches: 15. Germline values: CDR1 LNHDA, CDR2 SQIVND (reference sequence). CDR3 bases: TGTGCCAGTAGCCAAGGCGGCCTAGCGGGAGCGGGGGAGCAGTACTTC. Encoded protein: CASSQGGLAGAGEQYF.

Concerning this clonotype: A single base separates this from a much larger clone, so it may be a read error. The V and J genes are TRBV11-2 and TRBJ1-3; no clear D gene. CDR3 length equals 16 residues. The V end lost 0 bases, the J end lost 2 bases, and 11 bases lay between the germline ends. Per germline, CDR1 SGHAT and CDR2 FQNNGV. The DNA of the CDR3 is TGTGCCAGCAGCTTAGACCCCCGGCAGGCTGGAAACACCATATATTTT. Translation gives CASSLDPRQAGNTIYF.

The chain uses TRBV6-5 and TRBJ1-1; D possibly corresponds to TRBD1 (5 bases). Germline V gene sequence: CDR1 MNHEY, CDR2 SVGAGI. Trimming removed 8 bases at V and 5 bases at J, with 18 bases between. The CDR3 consists of 14 residues. The CDR3 loop is CASLRAGQRTEAFF. The CDR3 DNA is TGTGCCAGCCTTCGCGCAGGGCAACGGACTGAAGCTTTCTTT.

The genes are TRBV20-1 and TRBJ2-7; 10 bases align to TRBD2. The V segment lost 3 bases and the J segment 6 bases; nucleotides outside the gene matches: 8. Germline CDR1 and CDR2: DFQATT and SNEGSKA (reference sequence). The length of the CDR3 is 14 residues. The CDR3 DNA follows: TGCAGTGCTAGGGGGCTAGCGGGAGACGCCGAGCAGTACTTC. Protein sequence: CSARGLAGDAEQYF.

This rearrangement joins TRBV2 to TRBJ1-5; TRBD1 matches at 9 bases. The CDR3 totals 15 residues. In germline, CDR1 is SNHLY, CDR2 FYNNEI. V shed 6 bases and J 4 bases; nucleotides not matched to a gene: 7. CDR3 sequence (DNA): TGTGCCAGCAGGCGGGGGACAGGGTATAATCAGCCCCAGCATTTT. The encoded protein is CASRRGTGYNQPQHF.

At least ten counts were recorded for this clonotype. The rearrangement joins TRBV20-1 to TRBJ1-2, with D possibly TRBD1 on 5 matching bases. CDR1 and CDR2 from the germline V gene are DFQATT and SNEGSKA (reference sequence). This CDR3 is 12 amino acids long. V lost 2 bases and J 5 bases, leaving 9 bases between the germline ends. The CDR3 loop is CSARWGVYGYTF. The CDR3 DNA follows: TGCAGTGCTAGATGGGGGGTTTATGGCTACACCTTC.